Sequencing of this T cell receptor beta chain was carried out in a study of blood T cell repertoires in COVID-19. Study summary: Italy, Spain and the United States were the sources of the convalescent and acute COVID-19 samples. The cDNA or gDNA used as material had been derived from T cells, B-cell-depleted T cells, or PBMCs.

In the source study's methods: Using reference gene primer amplification, nucleated cell counts were estimated. The repertoire was sequenced with immunoSEQ multiplex PCR; TCRdb's copy has only in-frame clones and lacks some. V and J calls and clone size come straight from that table; D and trimming were deduced from the DNA. Of about 46,000 clones listed, around 93% are singletons. V was trimmed by 4 bases and J by 0 bases, leaving 3 bases between them. The length of the CDR3 is 12 residues. The rearrangement links TRBV12-3 or TRBV12-4 to TRBJ1-2; D gene ambiguous. The specimen was peripheral blood. The clonotype was recovered from a man in his fifties or sixties with acute or convalescent COVID-19. The CDR3 sequence: CASSSSNYGYTF. For the CDR3, the DNA is TGTGCCAGCAGTTCCTCTAACTATGGCTACACCTTC.